This is a list of T cell receptor beta chains from one sample in a study of T cells in localized non-small cell lung cancer. Produced via immunoSEQ multiplex PCR; TCRdb's table is partial and in-frame only. Here the sample spans tens of thousands of clones, approximately 84% being singletons. Sequenced material: peripheral blood, taken before any cancer treatment. All receptors come from a man aged 35 to 69 with stage I lung adenocarcinoma. The CDR3 runs from the conserved cysteine through the conserved F or W. The order of the fields is D gene, J gene, clone size, V gene, CDR3 DNA, CDR3 protein. D genes are given only for firm matches. Size is stated for part of the rows, as once, few or many counts, or as a class when the clone is expanded.

. TRBJ2-7 few TRBV5-1 TGCGCCAGCAGCTTGGTAGGTGGGCTAGCGTCCTACGAGCAGTACTTC CASSLVGGLASYEQYF
TRBD2 TRBJ2-1 . TRBV9 TGTGCCAGCAGTTTGGGACTAGCGTTCTACAATGAGCAGTTCTTC CASSLGLAFYNEQFF
. TRBJ2-5 medium-sized TRBV7-9 TGTGCCAGCAGGACGGGACACCAAGAGACCCAGTACTTC CASRTGHQETQYF
. TRBJ2-7 . TRBV27 TGTGCCAGCAGTTTATCGTCTGGGGTCTACGAGCAGTACTTC CASSLSSGVYEQYF
. TRBJ1-3 . TRBV19 TGTGCCAGTAGTATAGATCGGCGGACCTCTGGAAACACCATATATTTT CASSIDRRTSGNTIYF
. TRBJ2-7 . TRBV7-2 TGTGCCAGCAGCTTAGTTTCTGGTAGCTCCTACGAGCAGTACTTC CASSLVSGSSYEQYF
TRBD2 TRBJ2-7 . TRBV5-1 TGCGCCAGCAGCTTGGGCGGGGGTAAATACTACGAGCAGTACTTC CASSLGGGKYYEQYF
. TRBJ2-7 . TRBV9 TGTGCCAGCAGCTCAGGGTTGTCCTACGAGCAGTACTTC CASSSGLSYEQYF
TRBD1 TRBJ2-1 . TRBV29-1 TGCAGCGTCCGGGACAGGGGCTACAATGAGCAGTTCTTC CSVRDRGYNEQFF
. TRBJ1-3 . TRBV9 TGTGCCAGCAGCGTATCTTCCGAGGAAAGCTCTGGAAACACCATATATTTT CASSVSSEESSGNTIYF
. TRBJ2-1 once TRBV27 TGTGCCAGCAGTAGGCCGGGGCTAGCATCCTACAATGAGCAGTTCTTC CASSRPGLASYNEQFF
. TRBJ2-5 . TRBV27 TGTGCCAGCAGTTTAAGGGCAGGGGAAGAGACCCAGTACTTC CASSLRAGEETQYF
. TRBJ1-2 . TRBV7-8 TGTGCCAGCAGCTTAGAGGGCACCTCAGCTAACTATGGCTACACCTTC CASSLEGTSANYGYTF
. TRBJ2-7 . TRBV4-3 TGCGCCAGCAGCCAAGAGGTTCTCTCCTACGAGCAGTACTTC CASSQEVLSYEQYF
. TRBJ2-1 . TRBV27 TGTGCCAGCAGCAAGGGGGGCCCATCCTACAATGAGCAGTTCTTC CASSKGGPSYNEQFF
. TRBJ2-7 . TRBV2 TGTGCCAGCAGTTACGACTCAACCTACGAGCAGTACTTC CASSYDSTYEQYF
. TRBJ2-7 . TRBV7-2 TGTGCCAGCAATTTTGGGGGGGCCGAGCAGTACTTC CASNFGGAEQYF
TRBD2 TRBJ2-1 . TRBV27 TGTGCCAGCAGTTTATCGGCGGGGGTCTACAATGAGCAGTTCTTC CASSLSAGVYNEQFF
. TRBJ1-3 . TRBV6-5 TGTGCCAGCAGTTATGGGGGGGGAGTCACATATTTT CASSYGGGVTYF